This record covers a single TCR beta chain. Its antigen is still unknown. This sample is part of a study of blood T cells in healthy people across ages. Study-level points and caveats: Naive CD4+ cells and diversity were both higher in long-lived donors than in aged donors.

The CDR3 is made up of 13 amino acids. Germline V lookup: CDR1 MNHNS, CDR2 SASEGT. V lost 5 bases and J lost 3, with 11 bases in between. Primed by a sample-barcoded 5' primer and a J-beta primer mix, a second PCR proceeded for roughly 6 to 12 cycles. The authors tagged each cDNA molecule using a template-switch adaptor with 12 random nucleotides. TCRdb ran MiXCR on the 5' RACE reads and lists one entry per CDR3 protein. The table has some 900,000 distinct CDR3 sequences, around 46% seen once. Every sample had a minimum of 6 million PBMCs isolated. There were at least 6 micrograms of total RNA extracted from every sample.

The genes are TRBV6-1 and TRBJ2-7; D unclear. Sequenced input: blood. The receptor was derived from a man aged 30-40 years in good health. DNA for the CDR3: TGTGCCAGCAGTCCCACAGCAGACTACGAGCAGTACTTC. It is translated as CASSPTADYEQYF.